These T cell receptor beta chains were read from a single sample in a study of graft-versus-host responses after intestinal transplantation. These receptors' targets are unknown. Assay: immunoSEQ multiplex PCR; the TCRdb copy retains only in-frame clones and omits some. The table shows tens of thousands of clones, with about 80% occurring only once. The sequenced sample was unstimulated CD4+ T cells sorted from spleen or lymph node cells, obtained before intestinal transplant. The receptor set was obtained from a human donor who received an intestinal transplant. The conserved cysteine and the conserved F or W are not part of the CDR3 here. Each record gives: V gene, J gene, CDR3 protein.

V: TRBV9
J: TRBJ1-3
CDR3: ASSGRGSGNTIY

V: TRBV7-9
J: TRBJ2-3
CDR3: ASSLADTQY

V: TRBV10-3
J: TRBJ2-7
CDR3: ATGTSGVYEQY

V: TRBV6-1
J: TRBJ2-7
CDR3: ASSGLASSPREQY

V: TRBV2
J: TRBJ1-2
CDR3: ASSEHNYGYT

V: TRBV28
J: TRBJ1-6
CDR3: ASSLLAGGGDSPLH

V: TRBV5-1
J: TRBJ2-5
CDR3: ASSSDLGGSETQY

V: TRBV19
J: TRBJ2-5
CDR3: ASRNGDALWGTQY

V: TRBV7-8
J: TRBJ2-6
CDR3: ASSLETAGANVLT

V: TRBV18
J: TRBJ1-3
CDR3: ASSPLDRGSGNTIY

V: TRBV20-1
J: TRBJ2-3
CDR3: SARPGDTQY

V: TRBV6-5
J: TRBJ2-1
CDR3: ASSRQARTNEQF

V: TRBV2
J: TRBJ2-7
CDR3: ASSYDRGLPSEQY

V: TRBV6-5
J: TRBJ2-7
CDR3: ASSTDRPPYEQY

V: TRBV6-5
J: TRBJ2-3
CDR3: ASTPTGFITDTQY

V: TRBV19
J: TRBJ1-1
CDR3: ASNRWNTEAF

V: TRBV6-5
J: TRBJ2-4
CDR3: ASSYSRSLAKNIQY

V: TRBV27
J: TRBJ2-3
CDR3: ASTQRGGYGLSDTQY

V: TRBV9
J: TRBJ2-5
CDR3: ASSVGLFEAQY

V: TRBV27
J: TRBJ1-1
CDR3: ARPVMNTEAF

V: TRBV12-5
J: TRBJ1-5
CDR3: ASGPGQGGQPQH

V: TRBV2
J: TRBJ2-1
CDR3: ASSADYPSYNEQF

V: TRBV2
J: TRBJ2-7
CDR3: ASSATLSSYEQY

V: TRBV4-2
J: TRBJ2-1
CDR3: ASSQETVLAAYNEQF

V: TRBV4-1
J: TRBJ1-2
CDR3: ASSQALRGAEGYT

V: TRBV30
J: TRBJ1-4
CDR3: AWGQEKLF

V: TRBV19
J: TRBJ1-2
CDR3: ASSPAQGLKYGYT

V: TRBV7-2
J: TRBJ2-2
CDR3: ASSLAGGLNTGELF

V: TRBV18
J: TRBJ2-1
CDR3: ASSSTSGTGTYNEQF

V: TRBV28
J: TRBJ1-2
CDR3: ASSSLRDRGYGYT

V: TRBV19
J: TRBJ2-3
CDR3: ASSLTDGGTDTQY

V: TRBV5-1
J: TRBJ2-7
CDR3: ASSPGGTGDDEQY

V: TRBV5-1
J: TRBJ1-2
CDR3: ASSPTPLTGIFPQNYGYT

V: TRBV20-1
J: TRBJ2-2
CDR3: SARGTGELF

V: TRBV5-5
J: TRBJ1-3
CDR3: ASSLDIPPTTSGNTIY

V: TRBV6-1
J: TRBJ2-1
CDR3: ASKNTHEQF

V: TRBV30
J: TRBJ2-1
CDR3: AWRDRGSYNEQF

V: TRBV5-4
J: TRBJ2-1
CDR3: ASSLGLAGGYSYNEQF

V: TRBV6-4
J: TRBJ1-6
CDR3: ASSESLQGSPLH

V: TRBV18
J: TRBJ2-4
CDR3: ASSPGGGNIQY

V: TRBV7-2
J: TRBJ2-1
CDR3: ASSLRAGSYNEQF

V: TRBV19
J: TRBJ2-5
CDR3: ASSIGFRNGETQY

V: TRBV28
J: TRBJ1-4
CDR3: ASSLSVVGEEKLF

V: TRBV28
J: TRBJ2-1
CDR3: ASNPSKTSNNEQF

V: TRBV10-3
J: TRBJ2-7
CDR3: AISTSGTGEKYEQY

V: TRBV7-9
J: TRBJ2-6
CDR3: ASSLVTGLGSGANVLT

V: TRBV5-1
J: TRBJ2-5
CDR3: ASSLAYHTSGDQETQY

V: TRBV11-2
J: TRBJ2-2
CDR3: ASSLSTGSGELF

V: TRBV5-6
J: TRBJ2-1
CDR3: ASSLRHNEQF